A single sample is the source of the 10 T cell receptor beta chains below, sequenced in a study of cytomegalovirus exposure and HLA in healthy donors. With 60 Vbeta and 13 Jbeta primers, the PCR was carried out. Repertoires were generated with immunoSEQ multiplex PCR, while TCRdb's copy carries only in-frame clones and drops some. The sample consists of under 110,000 clones, around 83% of them appearing once. The sequencing sample was made of PBMCs. The receptors were gathered from a man younger than 45 in good health and CMV-seronegative.

The V and J genes are TRBV27 and TRBJ1-5, with TRBD1 matching over 7 bases. This CDR3 comprises 14 residues. In germline, CDR1 is MNHEY, CDR2 SMNVEV (reference sequence). V shed 5 bases and J 2 bases; nucleotides not matched to a gene: 3. The CDR3 spells CASSPTGRNQPQHF. CDR3 DNA: TGTGCCAGCAGTCCGACAGGGCGCAATCAGCCCCAGCATTTT.

This sequence joins TRBV4-3 and TRBJ2-3; a possible D gene is TRBD2 (5 bases). Trimming cost V 5 bases and J 0 bases, with 18 bases left between them. The CDR3 spans 17 residues. The V gene's germline CDR1 is LGHNA and CDR2 YSLEER. The CDR3 loop is CASSSKKVGGSTDTQYF. CDR3 nucleotides: TGCGCCAGCAGCTCCAAGAAGGTTGGCGGGAGCACAGATACGCAGTATTTT.

V and J are TRBV4-2 and TRBJ1-4, with D uncertain. Trimming left V 4 bases short and J 5 bases short, with 23 bases between. The CDR3 has 18 amino acids. CDR1 LGHNA and CDR2 YNFKEQ come from the germline V gene. The CDR3 sequence: CASSPRYYVPLENEKLFF. The CDR3 DNA sequence: TGTGCCAGCAGCCCCCGATACTACGTACCTTTAGAAAATGAAAAACTGTTTTTT.

The chain joins TRBV28 to TRBJ2-3; 8 bases are a match to TRBD2. After removal of 5 bases from V and 2 bases from J, the junction contained 6 bases not matched to a gene. Germline-derived CDR1 and CDR2 are MDHEN and SYDVKM. The CDR3 has 15 residues. CDR3 protein: CASSTGGSYTDTQYF. CDR3 DNA sequence: TGTGCCAGCAGTACGGGGGGGAGCTACACAGATACGCAGTATTTT.

V and J are TRBV30 and TRBJ2-5; the match to TRBD1 covers 9 bases. Unmatched junction bases numbered 8, after V lost 7 bases and J lost 5 bases. CDR1 and CDR2 from the germline V gene are GTSNPN and SVGIG (reference sequence). The CDR3 is 13 residues long. DNA of the CDR3: TGTGCCTACCAAACAGGGGGCGAGGAGACCCAGTACTTC. This translates into CAYQTGGEETQYF.

This clone was detected only once. This chain uses TRBV14 with TRBJ2-7; TRBD1 matches at 8 bases. The V gene end was trimmed by 1 base and the J gene end by 5 bases; junction bases not matched to a gene: 7. Germline lookup yields CDR1 SGHDN and CDR2 FVKESK. The length of the CDR3 is 15 residues. In DNA, the CDR3 is TGTGCCAGCAGCCAAGGGTTGAACAGGGGGAACGAGCAGTACTTC. Encoded protein: CASSQGLNRGNEQYF.

The chain couples TRBV18 to TRBJ1-2; 9 bases match TRBD1. Germline V gene sequence: CDR1 KGHSH, CDR2 LQKENI. V shed 4 bases, J shed 0 bases, and the junction held 12 bases outside the gene matches. This CDR3 spans 18 amino acids. The CDR3 region is CASSRISGTGIANYGYTF. CDR3 in DNA: TGTGCCAGCTCACGTATTTCCGGGACAGGGATTGCTAACTATGGCTACACCTTC. Drawing the rest from reference TRBV18 and TRBJ1-2, the complete variable domain is NAGVMQNPRHLVRRRGQEARLRCSPMKGHSHVYWYRQLPEEGLKFMVYLQKENIIDESGMPKERFSAEFPKEGPSILRIQQVVRGDSAAYFCASSRISGTGIANYGYTFGSGTRLTVV.

This clone was seen more than once but under ten times. Other DNA sequences in this specimen translate into the identical CDR3. V usage is TRBV6-4 and J usage is TRBJ2-2; D possibly corresponds to TRBD1 (5 bases). Germline V gene lookup returns CDR1 MRHNA and CDR2 SNTAGT. CDR3 length: 14 amino acids. V shed 6 bases and J shed 4 bases, with 12 bases lying between them. CDR3 in amino acids: CASSDRGSTGELFF. CDR3 nucleotides: TGTGCCAGCAGCGATAGGGGAAGCACCGGGGAGCTGTTTTTT.

V is TRBV28 and J is TRBJ2-7; the D gene is possibly TRBD1 (5 bases). This CDR3 is 14 amino acids long. Trimming stripped 5 bases from V and 0 bases from J, with 11 bases between. Per the germline V gene, CDR1 is MDHEN and CDR2 is SYDVKM. CDR3 amino acids: CASSPTGSSYEQYF. CDR3 DNA sequence: TGTGCCAGCAGTCCTACAGGTAGCTCCTACGAGCAGTACTTC.

Remarks on this clone: Other DNA variants within this sample encode the same CDR3. This chain links TRBV25-1 with TRBJ2-7; 9 positions agree with TRBD1. J lost 12 bases, V lost 4 bases, and 10 bases had no gene match. The CDR3 extends over 13 amino acids. Looked up from germline, CDR1 is MGHDK and CDR2 is SYGVNS. In DNA, the CDR3 is TGTGCCAGCAGTGGGACGTCAATGGACAGGGGGTACTTC. This gives the protein CASSGTSMDRGYF.